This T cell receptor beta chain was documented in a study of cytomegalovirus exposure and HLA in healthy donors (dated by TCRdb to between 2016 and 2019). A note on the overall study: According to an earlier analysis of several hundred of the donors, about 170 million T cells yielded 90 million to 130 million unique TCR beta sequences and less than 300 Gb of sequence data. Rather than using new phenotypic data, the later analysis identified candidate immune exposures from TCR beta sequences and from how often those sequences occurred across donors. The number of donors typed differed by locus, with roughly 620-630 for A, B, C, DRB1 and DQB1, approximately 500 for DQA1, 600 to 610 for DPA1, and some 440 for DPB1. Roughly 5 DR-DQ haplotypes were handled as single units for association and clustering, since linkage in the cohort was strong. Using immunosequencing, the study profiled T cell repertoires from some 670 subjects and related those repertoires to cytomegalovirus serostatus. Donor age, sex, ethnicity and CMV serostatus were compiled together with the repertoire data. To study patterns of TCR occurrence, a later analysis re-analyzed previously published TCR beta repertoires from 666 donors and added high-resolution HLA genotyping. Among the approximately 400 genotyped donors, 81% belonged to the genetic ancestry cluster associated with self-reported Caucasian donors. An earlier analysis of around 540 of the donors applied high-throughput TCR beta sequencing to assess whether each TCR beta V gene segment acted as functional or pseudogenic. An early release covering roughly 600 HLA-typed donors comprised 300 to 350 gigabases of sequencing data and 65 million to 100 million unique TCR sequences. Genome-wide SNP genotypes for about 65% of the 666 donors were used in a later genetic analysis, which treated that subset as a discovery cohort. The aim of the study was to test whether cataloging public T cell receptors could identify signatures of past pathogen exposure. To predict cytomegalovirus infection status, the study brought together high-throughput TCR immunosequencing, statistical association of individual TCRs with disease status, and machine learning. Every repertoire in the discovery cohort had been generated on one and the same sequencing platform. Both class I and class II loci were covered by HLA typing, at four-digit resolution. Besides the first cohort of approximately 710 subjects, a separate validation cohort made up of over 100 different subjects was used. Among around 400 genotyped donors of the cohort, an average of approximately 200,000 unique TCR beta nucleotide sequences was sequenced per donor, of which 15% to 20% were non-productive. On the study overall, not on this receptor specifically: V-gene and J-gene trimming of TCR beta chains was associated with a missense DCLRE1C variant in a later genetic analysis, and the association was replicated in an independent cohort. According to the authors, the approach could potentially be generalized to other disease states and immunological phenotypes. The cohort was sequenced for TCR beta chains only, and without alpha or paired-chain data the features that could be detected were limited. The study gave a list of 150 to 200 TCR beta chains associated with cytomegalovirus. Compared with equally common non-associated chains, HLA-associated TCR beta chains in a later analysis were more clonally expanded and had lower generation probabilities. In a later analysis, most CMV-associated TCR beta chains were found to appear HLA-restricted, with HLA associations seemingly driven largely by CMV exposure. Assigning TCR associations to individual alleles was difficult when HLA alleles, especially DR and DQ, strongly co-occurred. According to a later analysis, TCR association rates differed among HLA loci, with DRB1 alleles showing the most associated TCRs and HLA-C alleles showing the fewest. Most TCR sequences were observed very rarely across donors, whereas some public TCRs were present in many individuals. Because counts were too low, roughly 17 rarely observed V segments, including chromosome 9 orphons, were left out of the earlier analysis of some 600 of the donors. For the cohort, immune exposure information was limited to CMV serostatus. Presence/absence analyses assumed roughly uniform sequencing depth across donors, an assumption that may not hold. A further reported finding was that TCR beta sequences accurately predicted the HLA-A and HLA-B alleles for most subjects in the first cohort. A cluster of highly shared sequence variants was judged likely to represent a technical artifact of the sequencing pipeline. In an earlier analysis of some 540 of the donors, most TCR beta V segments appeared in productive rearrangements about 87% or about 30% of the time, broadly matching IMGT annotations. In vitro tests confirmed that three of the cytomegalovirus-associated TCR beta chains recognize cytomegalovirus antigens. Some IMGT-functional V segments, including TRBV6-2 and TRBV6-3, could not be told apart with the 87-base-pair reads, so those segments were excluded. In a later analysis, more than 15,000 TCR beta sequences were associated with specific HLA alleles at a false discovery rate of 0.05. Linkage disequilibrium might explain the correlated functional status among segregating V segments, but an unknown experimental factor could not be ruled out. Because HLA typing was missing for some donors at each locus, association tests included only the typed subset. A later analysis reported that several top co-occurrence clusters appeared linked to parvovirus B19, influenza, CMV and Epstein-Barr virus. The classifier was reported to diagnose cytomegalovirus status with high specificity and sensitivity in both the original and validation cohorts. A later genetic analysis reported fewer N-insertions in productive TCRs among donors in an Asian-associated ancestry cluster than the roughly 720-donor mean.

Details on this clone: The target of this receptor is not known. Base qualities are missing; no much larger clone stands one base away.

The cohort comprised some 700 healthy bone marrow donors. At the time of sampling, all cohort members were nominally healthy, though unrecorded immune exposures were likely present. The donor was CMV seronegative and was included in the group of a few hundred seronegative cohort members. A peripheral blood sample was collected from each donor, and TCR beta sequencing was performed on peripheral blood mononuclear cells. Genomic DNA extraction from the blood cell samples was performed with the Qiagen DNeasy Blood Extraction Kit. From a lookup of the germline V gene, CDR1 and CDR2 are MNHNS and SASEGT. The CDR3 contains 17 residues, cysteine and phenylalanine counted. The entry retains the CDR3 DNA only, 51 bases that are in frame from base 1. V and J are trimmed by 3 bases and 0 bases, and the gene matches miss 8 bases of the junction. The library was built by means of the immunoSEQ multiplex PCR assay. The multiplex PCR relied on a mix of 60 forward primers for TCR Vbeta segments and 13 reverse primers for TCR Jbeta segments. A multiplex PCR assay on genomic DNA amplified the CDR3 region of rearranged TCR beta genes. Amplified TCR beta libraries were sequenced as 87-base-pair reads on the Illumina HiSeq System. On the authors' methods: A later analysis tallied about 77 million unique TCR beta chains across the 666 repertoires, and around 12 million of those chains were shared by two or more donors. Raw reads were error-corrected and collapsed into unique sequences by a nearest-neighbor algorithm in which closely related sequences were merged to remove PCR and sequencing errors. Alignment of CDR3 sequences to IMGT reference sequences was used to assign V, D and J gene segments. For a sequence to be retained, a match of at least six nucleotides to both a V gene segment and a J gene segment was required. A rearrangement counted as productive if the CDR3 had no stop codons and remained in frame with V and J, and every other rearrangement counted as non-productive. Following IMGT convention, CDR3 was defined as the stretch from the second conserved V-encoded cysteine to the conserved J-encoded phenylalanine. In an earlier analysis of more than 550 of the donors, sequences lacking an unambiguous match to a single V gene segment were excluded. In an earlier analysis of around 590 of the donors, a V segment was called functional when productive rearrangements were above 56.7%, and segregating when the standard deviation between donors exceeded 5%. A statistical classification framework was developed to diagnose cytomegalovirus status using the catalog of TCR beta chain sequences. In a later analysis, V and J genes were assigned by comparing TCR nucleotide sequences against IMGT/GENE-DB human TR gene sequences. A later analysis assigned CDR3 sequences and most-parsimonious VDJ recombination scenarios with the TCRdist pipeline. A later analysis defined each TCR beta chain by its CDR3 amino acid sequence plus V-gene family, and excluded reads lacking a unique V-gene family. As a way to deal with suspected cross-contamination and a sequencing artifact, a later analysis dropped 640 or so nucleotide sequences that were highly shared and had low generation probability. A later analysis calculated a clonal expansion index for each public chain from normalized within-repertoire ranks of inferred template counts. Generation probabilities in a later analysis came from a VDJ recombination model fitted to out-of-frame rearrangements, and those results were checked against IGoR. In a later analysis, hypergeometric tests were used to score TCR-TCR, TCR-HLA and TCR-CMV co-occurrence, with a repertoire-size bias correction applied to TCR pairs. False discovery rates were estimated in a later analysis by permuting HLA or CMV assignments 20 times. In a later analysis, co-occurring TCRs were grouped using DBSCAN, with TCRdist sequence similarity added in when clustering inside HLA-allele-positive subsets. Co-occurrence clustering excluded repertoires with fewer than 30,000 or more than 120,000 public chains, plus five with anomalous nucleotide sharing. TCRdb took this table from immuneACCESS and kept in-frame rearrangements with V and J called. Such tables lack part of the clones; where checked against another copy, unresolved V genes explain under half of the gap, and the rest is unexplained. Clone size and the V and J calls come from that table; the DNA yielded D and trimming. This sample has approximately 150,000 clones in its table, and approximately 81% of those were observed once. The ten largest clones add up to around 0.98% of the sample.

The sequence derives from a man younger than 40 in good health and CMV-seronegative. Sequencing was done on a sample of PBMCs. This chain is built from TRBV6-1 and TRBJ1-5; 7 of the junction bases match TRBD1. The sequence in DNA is TGTGCCAGCAGTGACGGGACAGAAAAATATAGCAATCAGCCCCAGCATTTT. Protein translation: CASSDGTEKYSNQPQHF.